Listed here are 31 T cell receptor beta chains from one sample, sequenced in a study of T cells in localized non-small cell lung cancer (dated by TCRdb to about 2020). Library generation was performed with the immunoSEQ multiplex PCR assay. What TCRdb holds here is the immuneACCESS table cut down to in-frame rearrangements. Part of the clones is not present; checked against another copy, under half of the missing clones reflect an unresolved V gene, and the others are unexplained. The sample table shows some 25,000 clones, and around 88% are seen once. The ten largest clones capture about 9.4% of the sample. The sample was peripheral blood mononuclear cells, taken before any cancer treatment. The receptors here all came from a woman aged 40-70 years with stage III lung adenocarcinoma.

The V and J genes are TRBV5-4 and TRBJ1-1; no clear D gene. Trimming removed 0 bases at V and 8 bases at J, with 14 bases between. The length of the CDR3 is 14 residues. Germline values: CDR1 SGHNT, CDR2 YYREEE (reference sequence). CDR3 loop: CASSLGPSNREAFF. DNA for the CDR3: TGTGCCAGCAGCTTGGGACCCTCTAATCGGGAAGCTTTCTTT.

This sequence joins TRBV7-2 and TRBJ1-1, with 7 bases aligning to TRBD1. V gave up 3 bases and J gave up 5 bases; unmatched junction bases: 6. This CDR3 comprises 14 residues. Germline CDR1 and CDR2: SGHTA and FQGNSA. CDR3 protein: CASSLQGVGTEAFF. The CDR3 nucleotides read TGTGCCAGCAGCTTGCAGGGGGTGGGGACTGAAGCTTTCTTT. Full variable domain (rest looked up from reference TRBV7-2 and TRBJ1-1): GAGVSQSPSNKVTEKGKDVELRCDPISGHTALYWYRQSLGQGLEFLIYFQGNSAPDKSGLPSDRFSAERTGGSVSTLTIQRTQQEDSAVYLCASSLQGVGTEAFFGQGTRLTVV.

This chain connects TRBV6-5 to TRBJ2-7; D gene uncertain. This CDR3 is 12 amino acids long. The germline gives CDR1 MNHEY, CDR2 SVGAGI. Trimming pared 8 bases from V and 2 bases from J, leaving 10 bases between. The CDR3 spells CASRGSAYEQYF. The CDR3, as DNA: TGTGCCAGCCGTGGTTCGGCCTACGAGCAGTACTTC.

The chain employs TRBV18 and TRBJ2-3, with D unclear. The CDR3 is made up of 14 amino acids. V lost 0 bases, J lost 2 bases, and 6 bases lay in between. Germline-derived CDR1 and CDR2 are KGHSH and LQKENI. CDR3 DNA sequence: TGTGCCAGCTCACCACCCACGAACACAGATACGCAGTATTTT. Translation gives CASSPPTNTDTQYF.

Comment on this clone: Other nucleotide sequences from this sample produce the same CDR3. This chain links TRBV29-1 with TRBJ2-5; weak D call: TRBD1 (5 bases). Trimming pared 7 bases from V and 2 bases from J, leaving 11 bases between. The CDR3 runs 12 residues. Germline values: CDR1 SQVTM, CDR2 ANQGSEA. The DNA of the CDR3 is TGCAGCGGCAGGGTTTCACAAGAGACCCAGTACTTC. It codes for CSGRVSQETQYF.

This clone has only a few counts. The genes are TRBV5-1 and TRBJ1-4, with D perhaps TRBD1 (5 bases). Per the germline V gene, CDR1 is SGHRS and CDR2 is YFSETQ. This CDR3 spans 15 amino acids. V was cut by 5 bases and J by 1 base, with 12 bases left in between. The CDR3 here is CASRGTTVTNEKLFF. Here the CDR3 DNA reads TGCGCCAGCAGGGGGACGACGGTAACTAATGAAAAACTGTTTTTT.

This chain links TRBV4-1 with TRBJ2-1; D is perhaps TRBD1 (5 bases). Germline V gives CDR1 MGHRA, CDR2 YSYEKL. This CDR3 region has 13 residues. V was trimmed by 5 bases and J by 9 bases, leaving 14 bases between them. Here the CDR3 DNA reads TGCGCCAGCAGCGGGATAATGGGGCGTGAGCAGTTCTTC. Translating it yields CASSGIMGREQFF.

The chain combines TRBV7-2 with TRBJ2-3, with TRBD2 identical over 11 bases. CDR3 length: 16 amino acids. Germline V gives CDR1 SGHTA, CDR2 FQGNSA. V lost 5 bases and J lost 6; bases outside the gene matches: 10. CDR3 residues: CASSRQLAGAGDTQYF. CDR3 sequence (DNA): TGTGCCAGCAGCCGACAACTAGCGGGGGCTGGGGATACGCAGTATTTT.

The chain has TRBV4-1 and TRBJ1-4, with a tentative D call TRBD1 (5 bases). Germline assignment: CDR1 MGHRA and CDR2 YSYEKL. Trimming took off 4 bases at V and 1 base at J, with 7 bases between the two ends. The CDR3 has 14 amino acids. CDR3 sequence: CASSRGLTNEKLFF. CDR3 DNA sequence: TGCGCCAGCAGCCGGGGCCTAACTAATGAAAAACTGTTTTTT.

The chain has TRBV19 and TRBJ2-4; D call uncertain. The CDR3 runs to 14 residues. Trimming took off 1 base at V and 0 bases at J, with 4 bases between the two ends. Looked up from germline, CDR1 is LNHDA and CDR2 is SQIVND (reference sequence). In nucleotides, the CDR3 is TGTGCCAGTAGTATAGCCCTAGCCAAAAACATTCAGTACTTC. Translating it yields CASSIALAKNIQYF.

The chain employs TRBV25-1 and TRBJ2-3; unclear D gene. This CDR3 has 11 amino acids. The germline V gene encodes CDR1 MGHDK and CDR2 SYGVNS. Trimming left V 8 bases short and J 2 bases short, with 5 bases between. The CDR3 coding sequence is TGTGCCAGCTCAACCACAGATACGCAGTATTTT. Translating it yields CASSTTDTQYF.

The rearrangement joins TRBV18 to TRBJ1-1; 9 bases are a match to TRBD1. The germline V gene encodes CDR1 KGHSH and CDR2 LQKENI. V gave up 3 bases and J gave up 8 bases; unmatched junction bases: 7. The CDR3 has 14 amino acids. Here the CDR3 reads CASSPTPGTGEAFF. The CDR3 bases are TGTGCCAGCTCACCCACCCCGGGGACAGGGGAAGCTTTCTTT.

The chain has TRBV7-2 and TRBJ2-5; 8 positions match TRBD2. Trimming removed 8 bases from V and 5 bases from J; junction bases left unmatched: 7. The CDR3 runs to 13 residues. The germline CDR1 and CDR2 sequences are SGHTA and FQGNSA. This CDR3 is CASGSGLAETQYF. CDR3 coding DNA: TGTGCCAGCGGCTCTGGACTAGCTGAGACCCAGTACTTC. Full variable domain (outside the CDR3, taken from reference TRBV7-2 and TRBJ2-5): GAGVSQSPSNKVTEKGKDVELRCDPISGHTALYWYRQSLGQGLEFLIYFQGNSAPDKSGLPSDRFSAERTGGSVSTLTIQRTQQEDSAVYLCASGSGLAETQYFGPGTRLLVL.

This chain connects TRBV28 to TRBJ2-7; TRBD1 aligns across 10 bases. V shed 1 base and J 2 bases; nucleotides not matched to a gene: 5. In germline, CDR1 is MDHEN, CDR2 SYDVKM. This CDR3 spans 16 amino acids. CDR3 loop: CASSLFDRGPAYEQYF. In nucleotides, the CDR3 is TGTGCCAGCAGTTTATTCGACAGGGGGCCTGCCTACGAGCAGTACTTC.

This CDR3 is CASSGGPNNSPLHF. The CDR3 coding sequence is TGTGCCAGCAGTGGGGGACCGAATAATTCACCCCTCCACTTT. V usage is TRBV2 and J usage is TRBJ1-6; D is possibly TRBD1 (5 bases). The CDR3 totals 14 residues. CDR1 is SNHLY and CDR2 is FYNNEI in the germline V gene. V was cut by 4 bases and J by 5 bases, with 9 bases left in between.

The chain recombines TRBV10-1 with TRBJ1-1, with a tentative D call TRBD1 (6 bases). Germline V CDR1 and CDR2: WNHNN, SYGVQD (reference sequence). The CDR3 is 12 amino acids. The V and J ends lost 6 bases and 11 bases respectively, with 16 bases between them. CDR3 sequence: CASRSGGLYAFF. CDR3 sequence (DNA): TGCGCCAGCAGGTCGGGGGGGCTCTACGCTTTCTTT.

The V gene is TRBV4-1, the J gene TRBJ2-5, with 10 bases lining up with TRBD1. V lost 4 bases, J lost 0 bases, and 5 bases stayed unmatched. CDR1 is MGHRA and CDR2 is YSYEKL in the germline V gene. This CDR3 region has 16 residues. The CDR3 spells CASSPLDRGNQETQYF. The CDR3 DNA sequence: TGCGCCAGCAGCCCATTGGACAGGGGGAACCAAGAGACCCAGTACTTC.

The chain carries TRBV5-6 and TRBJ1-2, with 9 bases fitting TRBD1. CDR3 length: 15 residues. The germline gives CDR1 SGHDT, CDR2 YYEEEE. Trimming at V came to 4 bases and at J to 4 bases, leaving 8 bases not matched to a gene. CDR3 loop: CASSGTGSTVYGYTF. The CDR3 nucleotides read TGTGCCAGCAGCGGGACAGGGTCTACAGTCTATGGCTACACCTTC.

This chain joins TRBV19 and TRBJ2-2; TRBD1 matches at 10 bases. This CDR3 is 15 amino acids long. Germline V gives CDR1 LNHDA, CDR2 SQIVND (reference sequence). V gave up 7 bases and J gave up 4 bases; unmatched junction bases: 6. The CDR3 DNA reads TGTGCCAGTACCTACTGGACAGGGGGCACCGGGGAGCTGTTTTTT. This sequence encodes CASTYWTGGTGELFF.

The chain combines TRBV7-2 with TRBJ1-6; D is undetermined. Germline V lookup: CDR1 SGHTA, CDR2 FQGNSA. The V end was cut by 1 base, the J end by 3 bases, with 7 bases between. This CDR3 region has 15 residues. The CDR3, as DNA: TGTGCCAGCAGCTTAGTATTGGGCTATAATTCACCCCTCCACTTT. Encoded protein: CASSLVLGYNSPLHF. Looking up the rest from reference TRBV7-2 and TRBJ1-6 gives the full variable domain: GAGVSQSPSNKVTEKGKDVELRCDPISGHTALYWYRQSLGQGLEFLIYFQGNSAPDKSGLPSDRFSAERTGGSVSTLTIQRTQQEDSAVYLCASSLVLGYNSPLHFGNGTRLTVT.

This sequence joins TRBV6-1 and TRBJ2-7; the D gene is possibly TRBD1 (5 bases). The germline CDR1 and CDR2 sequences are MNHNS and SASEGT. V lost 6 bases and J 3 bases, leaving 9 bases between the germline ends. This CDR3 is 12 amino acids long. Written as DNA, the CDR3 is TGTGCCAGCAGGAAAGACAGCTACGAGCAGTACTTC. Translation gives CASRKDSYEQYF.

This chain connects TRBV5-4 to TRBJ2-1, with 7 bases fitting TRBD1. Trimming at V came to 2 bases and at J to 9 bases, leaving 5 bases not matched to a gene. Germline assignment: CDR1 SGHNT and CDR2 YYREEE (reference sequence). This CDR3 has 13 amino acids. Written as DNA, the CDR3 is TGTGCCAGCAGCTTTGACAGGGTGACTGAGCAGTTCTTC. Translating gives CASSFDRVTEQFF.

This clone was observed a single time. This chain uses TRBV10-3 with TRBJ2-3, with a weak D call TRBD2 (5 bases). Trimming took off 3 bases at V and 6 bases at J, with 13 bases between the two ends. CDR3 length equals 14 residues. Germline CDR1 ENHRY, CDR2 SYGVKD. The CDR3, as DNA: TGTGCCATCAGTGAATCCGGGGAAGGGGATACGCAGTATTTT. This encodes CAISESGEGDTQYF.

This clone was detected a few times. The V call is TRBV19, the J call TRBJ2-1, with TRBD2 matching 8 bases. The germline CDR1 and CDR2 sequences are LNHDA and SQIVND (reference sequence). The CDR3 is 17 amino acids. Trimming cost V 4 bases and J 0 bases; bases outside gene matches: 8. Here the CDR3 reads CASSTYEAGDSYNEQFF. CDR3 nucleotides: TGTGCCAGTAGTACTTATGAAGCGGGGGACTCCTACAATGAGCAGTTCTTC.

For the CDR3, the DNA is TGTGCCAGCAGCTACGGGACTAGCGGGGCCGGGGAGCTGTTTTTT. This sequence encodes CASSYGTSGAGELFF. The chain has TRBV5-6 and TRBJ2-2; TRBD2 matches 13 bases. From germline, CDR1 is SGHDT and CDR2 YYEEEE. This CDR3 comprises 15 residues. V was pared by 3 bases and J by 6 bases, with 2 bases of the junction left unmatched.

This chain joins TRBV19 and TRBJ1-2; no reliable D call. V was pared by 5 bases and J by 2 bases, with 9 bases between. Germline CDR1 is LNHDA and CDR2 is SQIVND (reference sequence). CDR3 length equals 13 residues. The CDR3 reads CASSQGRNYGYTF. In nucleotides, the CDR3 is TGTGCCAGTAGTCAAGGACGGAACTATGGCTACACCTTC.

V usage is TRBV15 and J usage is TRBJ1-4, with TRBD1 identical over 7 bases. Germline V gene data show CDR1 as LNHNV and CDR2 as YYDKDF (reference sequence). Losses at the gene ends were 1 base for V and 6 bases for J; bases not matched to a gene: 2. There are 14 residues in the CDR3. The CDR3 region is CATSRGTGDEKLFF. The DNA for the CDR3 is TGTGCCACCAGCAGAGGCACAGGGGATGAAAAACTGTTTTTT.

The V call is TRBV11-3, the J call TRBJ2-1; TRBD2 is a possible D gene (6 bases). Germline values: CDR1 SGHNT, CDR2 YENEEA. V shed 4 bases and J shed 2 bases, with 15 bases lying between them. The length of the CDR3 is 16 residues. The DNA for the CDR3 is TGTGCCAGCAGCTCGAGGGACTTTTCACCCTACAATGAGCAGTTCTTC. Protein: CASSSRDFSPYNEQFF.

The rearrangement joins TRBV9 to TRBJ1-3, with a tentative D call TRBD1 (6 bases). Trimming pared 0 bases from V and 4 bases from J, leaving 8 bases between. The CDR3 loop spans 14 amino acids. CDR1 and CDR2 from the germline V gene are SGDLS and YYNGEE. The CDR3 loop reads CASSVGTVGNTIYF. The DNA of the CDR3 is TGTGCCAGCAGCGTAGGGACAGTGGGAAACACCATATATTTT.

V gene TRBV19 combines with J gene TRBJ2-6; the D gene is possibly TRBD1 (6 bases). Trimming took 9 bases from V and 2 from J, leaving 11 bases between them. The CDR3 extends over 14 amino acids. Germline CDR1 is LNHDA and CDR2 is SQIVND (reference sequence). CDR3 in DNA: TGTGCCAGCCTAACAGGGCCTGGGGCCAACGTCCTGACTTTC. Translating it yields CASLTGPGANVLTF.

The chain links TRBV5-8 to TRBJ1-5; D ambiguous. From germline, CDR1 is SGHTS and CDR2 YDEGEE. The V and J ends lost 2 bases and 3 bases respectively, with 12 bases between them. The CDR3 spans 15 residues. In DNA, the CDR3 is TGTGCCAGCAGCTTAGGCAGGTGGACCAATCAGCCCCAGCATTTT. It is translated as CASSLGRWTNQPQHF.